These 15 T cell receptor beta chains were all obtained from the same sample, sequenced in a study of T cells in Graves' hyperthyroidism and ophthalmopathy. The TCR beta CDR3 regions underwent amplification using RNA transcripts as the source. Carried out on the TCR CDR3, a first-round RT-PCR used the HTBI primer set. TCRdb itself ran the multiplex PCR reads through MiXCR, one entry per CDR3 protein. The profile shows roughly 560,000 distinct CDR3 sequences, 14% to 15% of them singletons. The sequencing input was blood. The receptors shown here come from a woman in her thirties or forties with Graves' ophthalmopathy.

This chain uses TRBV12-3 or TRBV12-4 with TRBJ1-1, with 7 bases matching TRBD1. The CDR3 has 14 residues. V lost 6 bases, J lost 6 bases, and 10 bases stayed unmatched. CDR3 coding DNA: TGTGCCAGCAGACCGAGGGACAGCAGGGCTGAAGCTTTCTTT. As protein: CASRPRDSRAEAFF.

This clonotype was found many times. The chain has TRBV12-3 or TRBV12-4 and TRBJ1-2, with 9 bases lining up with TRBD1. CDR3 length: 14 amino acids. V shed 6 bases and J 0 bases; nucleotides not matched to a gene: 2. CDR3 sequence reads: CASSTGGSNYGYTF. In DNA form, the CDR3 reads TGTGCCAGCAGCACAGGGGGCTCTAACTATGGCTACACCTTC.

Remarks on this clonotype: This may come from a read error, since a much larger clone is one base off. The rearrangement uses TRBV7-6 and TRBJ2-5; D call uncertain. The CDR3 consists of 14 residues. CDR1 and CDR2 (germline): SGHVS, FNYEAQ. The CDR3 loop reads CACSLGPTIGTQYF. The DNA for the CDR3 is TGTGCCTGCAGCCTAGGACCTACCATTGGGACCCAGTACTTC.

This clonotype was found many times. The V and J genes are TRBV28 and TRBJ1-5, with D possibly being TRBD1 (5 bases). V lost 3 bases and J 3 bases, leaving 12 bases between the germline ends. This CDR3 comprises 15 residues. Germline V gene data show CDR1 as MDHEN and CDR2 as SYDVKM. The CDR3 region is CASSFWGRYNQPQHF. In DNA form, the CDR3 reads TGTGCCAGCAGTTTCTGGGGCCGGTACAATCAGCCCCAGCATTTT.

This clonotype was detected ten times or more. The gene calls are TRBV12-3 or TRBV12-4 and TRBJ1-1; D perhaps matches TRBD1 (5 bases). V was cut by 8 bases and J by 0 bases, with 10 bases left in between. The CDR3 is 13 amino acids. CDR3 in amino acids: CASVTDMNTEAFF. CDR3 sequence (DNA): TGTGCCAGCGTGACAGACATGAACACTGAAGCTTTCTTT.

This clonotype was picked up many times. The germline gene is not matched at one end of the junction; a read error may be the cause. This chain uses TRBV9 with TRBJ2-7, with TRBD1 matching over 7 bases. This CDR3 has 14 residues. Germline V gene lookup returns CDR1 SGDLS and CDR2 YYNGEE. The CDR3 sequence is CASSVGDSSYEQYF. CDR3 nucleotide sequence: TGTGCCAGCAGTGTAGGGGACAGCTCCTACGAGCAGTACTTC.

The sample holds many counts of this clonotype. Written as DNA, the CDR3 is TGTGCCTGGAGTGTCGGGGCCCCATCTGAAGCTTTCTTT. This codes for CAWSVGAPSEAFF. The chain combines TRBV30 with TRBJ1-1; tentative D call: TRBD1 (5 bases). Per the germline V gene, CDR1 is GTSNPN and CDR2 is SVGIG (reference sequence). Trimming shortened V by 0 bases and J by 6 bases, and 11 bases separated the two germline ends. This CDR3 region has 13 residues.

This clonotype was observed at least ten times. The rearrangement joins TRBV28 to TRBJ1-5; 7 positions agree with TRBD1. This CDR3 comprises 15 residues. Germline V gives CDR1 MDHEN, CDR2 SYDVKM. V lost 5 bases and J lost 3; bases outside the gene matches: 7. The CDR3 sequence: CASSKQGPSNQPQHF. In nucleotides, the CDR3 is TGTGCCAGCAGTAAACAGGGGCCATCCAATCAGCCCCAGCATTTT.

There are many counts of this clonotype. The chain uses TRBV10-3 and TRBJ1-1; D remains unclear. CDR1 is ENHRY, CDR2 SYGVKD, per germline. CDR3 size: 12 residues. V was cut by 2 bases and J by 8 bases, with 9 bases left in between. CDR3 nucleotides: TGTGCCATCAGTGAGGGTGCGGGCGAAGCTTTCTTT. Amino acid sequence: CAISEGAGEAFF.

This clonotype has ten or more counts. The chain has TRBV6-5 and TRBJ1-1; perhaps TRBD1 as D (5 bases). Deletions cut 4 bases from V and 4 bases from J, with 16 bases between. The CDR3 covers 15 residues. CDR1 and CDR2 from the germline V gene are MNHEY and SVGAGI. The CDR3 DNA is TGTGCCAGCAGTTTCCAGGGCAATTTAGGCACTGAAGCTTTCTTT. It yields the protein CASSFQGNLGTEAFF.

This clonotype was picked up a small number of times. The chain employs TRBV3-1 and TRBJ1-5; the D is unclear. Looked up from germline, CDR1 is LGHDT and CDR2 is YNNKEL (reference sequence). V was trimmed by 3 bases and J by 4 bases, leaving 10 bases between them. CDR3 length equals 14 residues. The CDR3 nucleotides read TGTGCCAGCAGCCAGAGACCGAAGAATCAGCCCCAGCATTTT. The encoded protein is CASSQRPKNQPQHF. Full variable domain (missing parts from reference TRBV3-1 and TRBJ1-5): DTAVSQTPKYLVTQMGNDKSIKCEQNLGHDTMYWYKQDSKKFLKIMFSYNNKELIINETVPNRFSPKSPDKAHLNLHINSLELGDSAVYFCASSQRPKNQPQHFGDGTRLSIL.

This clonotype came up many times. V and J are TRBV19 and TRBJ1-1, with D perhaps matching TRBD1 (5 bases). Germline CDR1 reads LNHDA; CDR2 reads SQIVND (reference sequence). Trimming left V 3 bases short and J 1 base short, with 15 bases between. The CDR3 is 16 amino acids. The CDR3 DNA is TGTGCCAGTAGTATTCTGAGGGGAGGGCAGAACACTGAAGCTTTCTTT. Its translation: CASSILRGGQNTEAFF. Variable domain in full (rest from reference TRBV19 and TRBJ1-1): DGGITQSPKYLFRKEGQNVTLSCEQNLNHDAMYWYRQDPGQGLRLIYYSQIVNDFQKGDIAEGYSVSREKKESFPLTVTSAQKNPTAFYLCASSILRGGQNTEAFFGQGTRLTVV.

V is TRBV6-5 and J is TRBJ2-2; D is possibly TRBD1 (5 bases). The CDR3 contains 16 residues. From germline, CDR1 is MNHEY and CDR2 SVGAGI. V was clipped by 3 bases and J by 4 bases, with 15 bases between them. The CDR3 nucleotides are TGTGCCAGCAGTTATAGTCAGGGTCGTACCACCGGGGAGCTGTTTTTT. Translation: CASSYSQGRTTGELFF.

The V and J genes are TRBV28 and TRBJ2-5; D gene ambiguous. V shed 2 bases and J shed 2 bases, with 15 bases lying between them. CDR1 MDHEN and CDR2 SYDVKM come from the germline V gene. There are 16 residues in the CDR3. CDR3 sequence reads: CASSLGPPRPQETQYF. In nucleotides, the CDR3 is TGTGCCAGCAGTTTAGGTCCCCCTAGACCACAAGAGACCCAGTACTTC.

This clonotype showed up many times. The chain carries TRBV28 and TRBJ2-5; 7 bases fit TRBD1. The CDR3 consists of 15 residues. Germline CDR1 and CDR2: MDHEN and SYDVKM. The ends lost 4 bases at V and 1 base at J; junction bases unmatched: 6. The CDR3 loop is CASSSPTGLQETQYF. The DNA of the CDR3 is TGTGCCAGCAGTTCCCCGACAGGGCTCCAAGAGACCCAGTACTTC.